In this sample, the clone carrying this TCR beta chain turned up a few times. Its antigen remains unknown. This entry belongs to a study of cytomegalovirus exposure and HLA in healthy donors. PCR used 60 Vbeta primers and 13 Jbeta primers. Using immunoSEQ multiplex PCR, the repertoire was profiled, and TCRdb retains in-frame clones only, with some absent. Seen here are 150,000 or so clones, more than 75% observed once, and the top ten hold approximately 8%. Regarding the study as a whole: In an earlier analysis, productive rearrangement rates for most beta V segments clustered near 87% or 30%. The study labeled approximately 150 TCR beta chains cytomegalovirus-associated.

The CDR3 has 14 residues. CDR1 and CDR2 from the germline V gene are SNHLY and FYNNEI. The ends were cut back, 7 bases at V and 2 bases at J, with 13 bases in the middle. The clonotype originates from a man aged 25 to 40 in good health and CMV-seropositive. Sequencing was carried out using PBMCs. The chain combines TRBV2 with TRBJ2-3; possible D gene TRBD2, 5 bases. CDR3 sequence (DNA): TGTGCCAGCAATATCCCCGGGGTCACAGATACGCAGTATTTT. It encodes CASNIPGVTDTQYF.